This record looks at one T cell receptor (beta chain) sequence and its context. CDR1 and CDR2 from the germline V gene are LNHDA and SQIVND (reference sequence). V gave up 4 bases and J gave up 2 bases, with 11 bases separating them. The CDR3 loop spans 15 amino acids. TCRdb's table, derived via immunoSEQ multiplex PCR, lists solely in-frame clones and lacks some. The data show 150,000 to 200,000 clones, with approximately 78% seen just once and approximately 10% held by the top ten. The data are from a study of blood T cell repertoires in COVID-19. Study-wide background: Samples came from the United States, Italy and Spain, spanning acute and convalescent COVID-19. In each case, the material was cDNA or gDNA derived from T cells, B-cell-depleted T cells, or PBMCs.

The Seattle patients, enrolled during active infection, were followed longitudinally. Sequenced: peripheral blood. The sequence was collected from a woman aged 80 or over with COVID-19, enrolled during active disease. The rearrangement links TRBV19 to TRBJ2-2; possible D gene TRBD2, 6 bases. This CDR3 reads CASSTPGLNTGELFF. The DNA of the CDR3 is TGTGCCAGTAGTACACCGGGACTTAACACCGGGGAGCTGTTTTTT.